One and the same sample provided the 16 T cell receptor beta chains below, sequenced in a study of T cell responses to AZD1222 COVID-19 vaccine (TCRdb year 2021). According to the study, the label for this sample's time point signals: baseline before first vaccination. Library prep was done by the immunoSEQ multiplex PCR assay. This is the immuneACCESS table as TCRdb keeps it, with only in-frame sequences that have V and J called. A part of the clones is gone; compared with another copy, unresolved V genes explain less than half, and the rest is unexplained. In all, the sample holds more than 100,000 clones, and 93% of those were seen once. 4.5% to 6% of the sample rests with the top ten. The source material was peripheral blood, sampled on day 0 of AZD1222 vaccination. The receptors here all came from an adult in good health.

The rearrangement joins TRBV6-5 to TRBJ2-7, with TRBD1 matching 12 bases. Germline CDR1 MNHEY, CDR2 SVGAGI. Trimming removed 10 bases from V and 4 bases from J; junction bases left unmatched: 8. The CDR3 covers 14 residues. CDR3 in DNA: TGTGCCACCTCCCCGGGACAGGGGGCATACGAGCAGTACTTC. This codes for CATSPGQGAYEQYF.

CDR3 nucleotides: TGTGCCAGCAGCCTCGGGGCTCAAGAGACCCAGTACTTC. It yields the protein CASSLGAQETQYF. The chain joins TRBV3-1 (or the pseudogene TRBV3-2) to TRBJ2-5; D possibly uses TRBD1 or TRBD2 (5 bases each). V dropped 4 bases and J dropped 2 bases, with 8 bases sitting between them. The CDR3 totals 13 residues. Germline V CDR1 and CDR2: LGHDT, YNNKEL (reference sequence).

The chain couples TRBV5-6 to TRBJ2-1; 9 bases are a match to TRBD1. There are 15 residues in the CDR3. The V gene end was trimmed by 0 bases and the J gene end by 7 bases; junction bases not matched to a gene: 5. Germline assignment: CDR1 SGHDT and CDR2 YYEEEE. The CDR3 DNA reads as TGTGCCAGCAGCTTGGATTGGGACAGGGTAAATGAGCAGTTCTTC. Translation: CASSLDWDRVNEQFF.

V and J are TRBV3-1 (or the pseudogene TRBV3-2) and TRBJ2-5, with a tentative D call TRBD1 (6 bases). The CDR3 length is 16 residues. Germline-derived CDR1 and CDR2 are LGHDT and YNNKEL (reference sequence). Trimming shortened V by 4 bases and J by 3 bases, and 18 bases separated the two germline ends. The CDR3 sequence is CASSRTPQGLKETQYF. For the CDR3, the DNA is TGTGCCAGCAGCCGCACCCCACAGGGATTGAAAGAGACCCAGTACTTC.

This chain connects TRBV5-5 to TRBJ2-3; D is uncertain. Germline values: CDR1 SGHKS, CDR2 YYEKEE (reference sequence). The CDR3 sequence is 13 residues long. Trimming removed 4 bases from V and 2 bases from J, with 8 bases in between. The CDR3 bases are TGTGCCAGCAGCCGAAAATACACAGATACGCAGTATTTT. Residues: CASSRKYTDTQYF.

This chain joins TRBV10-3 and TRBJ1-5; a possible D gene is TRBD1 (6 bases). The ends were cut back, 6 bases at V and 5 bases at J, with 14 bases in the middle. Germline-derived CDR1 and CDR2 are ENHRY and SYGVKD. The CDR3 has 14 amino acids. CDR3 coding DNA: TGTGCCATCAGCGGGGGAGGGGGGGATCAGCCCCAGCATTTT. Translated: CAISGGGGDQPQHF.

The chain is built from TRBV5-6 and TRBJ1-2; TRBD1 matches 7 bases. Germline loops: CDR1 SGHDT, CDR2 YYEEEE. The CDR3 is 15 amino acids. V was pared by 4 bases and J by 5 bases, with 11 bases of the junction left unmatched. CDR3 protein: CASSLGPGQLYGYTF. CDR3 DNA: TGTGCCAGCAGCCTAGGTCCGGGACAGCTGTATGGCTACACCTTC.

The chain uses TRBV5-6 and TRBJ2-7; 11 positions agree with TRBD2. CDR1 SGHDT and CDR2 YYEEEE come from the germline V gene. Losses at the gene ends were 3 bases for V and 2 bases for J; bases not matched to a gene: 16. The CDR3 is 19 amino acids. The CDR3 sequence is CASSWGFEEGTSGPYEQYF. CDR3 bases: TGTGCCAGCAGCTGGGGATTCGAAGAGGGGACTAGCGGACCCTACGAGCAGTACTTC. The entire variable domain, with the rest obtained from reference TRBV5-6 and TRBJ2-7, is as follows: DAGVTQSPTHLIKTRGQQVTLRCSPKSGHDTVSWYQQALGQGPQFIFQYYEEEERQRGNFPDRFSGHQFPNYSSELNVNALLLGDSALYLCASSWGFEEGTSGPYEQYFGPGTRLTVT.

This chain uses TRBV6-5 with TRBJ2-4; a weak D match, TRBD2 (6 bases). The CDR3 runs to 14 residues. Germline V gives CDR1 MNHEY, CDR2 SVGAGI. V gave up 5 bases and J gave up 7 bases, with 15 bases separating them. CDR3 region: CASSPSTSPNIQYF. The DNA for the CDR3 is TGTGCCAGCAGTCCTTCGACTAGTCCCAACATTCAGTACTTC.

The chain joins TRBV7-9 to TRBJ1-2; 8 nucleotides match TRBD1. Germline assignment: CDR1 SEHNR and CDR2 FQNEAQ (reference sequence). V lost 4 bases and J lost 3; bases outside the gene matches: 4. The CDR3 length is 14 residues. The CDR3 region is CASSSGQGDYGYTF. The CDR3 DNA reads TGTGCCAGCAGCTCAGGACAGGGTGACTATGGCTACACCTTC.

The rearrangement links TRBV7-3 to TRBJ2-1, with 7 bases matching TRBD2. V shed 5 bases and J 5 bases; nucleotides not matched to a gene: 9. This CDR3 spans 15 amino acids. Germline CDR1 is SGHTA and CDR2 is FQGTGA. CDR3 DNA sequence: TGTGCCAGCAGCCCAACTAGCGTGGCCAACAATGAGCAGTTCTTC. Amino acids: CASSPTSVANNEQFF.

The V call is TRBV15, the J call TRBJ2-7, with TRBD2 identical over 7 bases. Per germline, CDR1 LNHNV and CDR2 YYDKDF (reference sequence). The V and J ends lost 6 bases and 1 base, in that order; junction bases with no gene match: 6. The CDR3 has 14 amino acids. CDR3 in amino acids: CATRASGTSYEQYF. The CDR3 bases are TGTGCCACCAGAGCCAGCGGGACTTCCTACGAGCAGTACTTC.

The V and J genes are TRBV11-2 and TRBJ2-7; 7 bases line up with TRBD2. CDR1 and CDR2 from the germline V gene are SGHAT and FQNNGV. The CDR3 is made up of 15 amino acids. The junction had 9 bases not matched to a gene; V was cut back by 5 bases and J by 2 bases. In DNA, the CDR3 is TGTGCCAGCAGCCAAGGGGTAGGGACTACCTACGAGCAGTACTTC. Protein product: CASSQGVGTTYEQYF. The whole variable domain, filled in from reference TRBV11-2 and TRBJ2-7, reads EAGVAQSPRYKIIEKRQSVAFWCNPISGHATLYWYQQILGQGPKLLIQFQNNGVVDDSQLPKDRFSAERLKGVDSTLKIQPAKLEDSAVYLCASSQGVGTTYEQYFGPGTRLTVT.

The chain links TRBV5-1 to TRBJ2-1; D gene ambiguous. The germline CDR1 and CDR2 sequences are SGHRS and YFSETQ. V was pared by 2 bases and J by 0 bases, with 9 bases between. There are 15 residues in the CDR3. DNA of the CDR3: TGCGCCAGCAGCTTTTTTACTTACTCCTACAATGAGCAGTTCTTC. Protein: CASSFFTYSYNEQFF.

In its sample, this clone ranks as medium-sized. The CDR3 is CASSLGSVYEQYF. CDR3 bases: TGTGCCAGCAGCTTAGGATCGGTCTACGAGCAGTACTTC. This sequence joins TRBV13 and TRBJ2-7; no clear D gene. From germline, CDR1 is PRHDT and CDR2 FYEKMQ (reference sequence). The V end lost 0 bases, the J end lost 3 bases, and 6 bases lay between the germline ends. CDR3 size: 13 residues.

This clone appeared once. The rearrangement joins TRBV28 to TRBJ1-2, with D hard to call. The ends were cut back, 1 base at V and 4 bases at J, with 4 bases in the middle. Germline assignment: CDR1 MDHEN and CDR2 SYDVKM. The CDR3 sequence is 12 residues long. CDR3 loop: CASSLLSYGYTF. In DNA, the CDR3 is TGTGCCAGCAGTTTATTATCCTATGGCTACACCTTC.